This T cell receptor beta chain stems from a study of lymphopenia after photon versus proton radiotherapy. For this clone: Its antigen is not identified.

Using immunoSEQ multiplex PCR, the repertoire was profiled, and TCRdb retains in-frame clones only, with some absent. The profile shows 68,000 or so clones, under 95% of them singletons. J was trimmed by 3 bases and V by 8 bases; bases with no gene match: 6. This CDR3 spans 13 amino acids. Germline assignment: CDR1 KGHSH and CDR2 LQKENI. Findings and caveats of the study: Only patients who died were analyzed for survival; proton advantage is unproven. Proton therapy kept repertoires fairly stable, unlike photons, which gained effector/memory cells. Post-nadir diversity loss with photons came from oligoclonal expansion, particularly CD8+ Temra cells.

The receptor comes from a woman in her seventies with pancreatic cancer. The V call is TRBV18, the J call TRBJ1-1, with TRBD1 matching 7 bases. Sample: peripheral blood, taken from a patient treated with photon-based radiotherapy. CDR3 coding DNA: TGTGCCAGCCAGGGGGGGTTGGACACTGAAGCTTTCTTT. This sequence encodes CASQGGLDTEAFF.